Listed here is a single TCR beta chain. This record comes from a study of blood T cell repertoires in COVID-19. As for the study in general: Acute and convalescent COVID-19 samples came from the United States, Italy and Spain. T cells, B-cell-depleted T cells, or PBMCs provided the cDNA or gDNA that served as material.

The CDR3 runs 15 residues. The V and J ends lost 2 bases and 3 bases respectively, with 13 bases between them. Germline V gives CDR1 MDHEN, CDR2 SYDVKM. Original data processing: Reference gene primers were amplified, and this amplification served to estimate nucleated cell counts. Sequenced by immunoSEQ multiplex PCR; TCRdb stores in-frame clones only, minus some. Clonal size and the V and J genes are those of that table, whereas D and trimming came from the DNA. The table records 93,000 or so clones, around 88% of them present only once. The clonotype originates from a human donor in a cohort sampled during active COVID-19. This chain links TRBV28 with TRBJ2-5, with D possibly matching TRBD2 (6 bases). Sequencing was done on a sample of peripheral blood. The CDR3 sequence: CASSLGGLRKETQYF. CDR3 sequence (DNA): TGTGCCAGCAGTTTAGGGGGGTTGAGGAAAGAGACCCAGTACTTC.